This is a list of T cell receptor beta chains from one sample in a study of cytomegalovirus exposure and HLA in healthy donors. Here immunoSEQ multiplex PCR was the method, and the copy in TCRdb shows in-frame clones only, minus some. The table shows 100,000 to 120,000 clones, with approximately 83% occurring only once. Sample: PBMCs. All receptors derive from a middle-aged man in good health and CMV-seronegative. Each CDR3 is given with its conserved first and last residue.

TRBV30	TRBJ1-1	CAWSAPLRNTEAFF
TRBV28	TRBJ1-4	CASSPPGQNEKLFF
TRBV6-1	TRBJ1-4	CATPGQNLEKLFF
TRBV29-1	TRBJ1-2	CSTGTGEFSGYTF
TRBV19	TRBJ1-4	CASSIAGGADEKLFF
TRBV5-1	TRBJ2-7	CASSPSGTGSRSYEQYF
TRBV29-1	TRBJ1-1	CSADRRMNTEAFF
TRBV29-1	TRBJ1-2	CSVGEGSNYGYTF
TRBV29-1	TRBJ2-7	CSELSRDRGYEQYF
TRBV5-5	TRBJ2-1	CASSLTGGDYNEQFF
TRBV7-3	TRBJ1-3	CASSLSSTGNTIYF
TRBV27	TRBJ2-7	CASSGDSRLEQYF
TRBV5-4	TRBJ1-2	CASSLSIQGQGYTF
TRBV6-4	TRBJ1-2	CASSAHGTVGYTF
TRBV6-1	TRBJ1-1	CASSETGPTEAFF
TRBV2	TRBJ2-7	CASKNNVGLREQYF
TRBV2	TRBJ1-5	CASSDRGNQPQHF
TRBV7-8	TRBJ2-7	CASSVQAPYEQYF
TRBV9	TRBJ2-5	CASSVGTSGGFQETQYF
TRBV6-6	TRBJ2-7	CASSSGQSSYEQYF
TRBV7-9	TRBJ1-2	CASSLIDGYTF
TRBV4-2	TRBJ1-2	CASSQGQGVNYGYTF
TRBV28	TRBJ1-3	CASSPSRLGGNTIYF
TRBV30	TRBJ1-1	CAWTGGSTAAFF
TRBV6-1	TRBJ2-1	CASGGRGVYNEQFF
TRBV12-5	TRBJ1-5	CSIRGFSACPHQPQHF
TRBV5-1	TRBJ1-1	CASSFETGTNTEAFF
TRBV6-1	TRBJ2-7	CASSKLAAPEQYF
TRBV7-9	TRBJ1-2	CASSLRTGGSNGYTF
TRBV6-1	TRBJ2-1	CASGDTRSYNEQFF
TRBV30	TRBJ1-3	CAGRDIGNTIYF
TRBV6-1	TRBJ2-2	CASDRANTGELFF
TRBV7-2	TRBJ1-4	CASSQSRGANEKLFF
TRBV5-4	TRBJ1-5	CASSLQGVNQPQHF
TRBV28	TRBJ2-7	CASRKSGTVYEQYF
TRBV7-9	TRBJ2-6	CASSVTGLISGANVLTF
TRBV6-6	TRBJ2-5	CASSYPSGETQYF
TRBV5-6	TRBJ1-1	CASSFQGQDTEAFF
TRBV30	TRBJ1-2	CAWGVGQVGGYTF
TRBV5-6	TRBJ2-1	CASSLTSGGTSYNEQFF
TRBV6-6	TRBJ2-3	CASSWTSGGSTDTQYF
TRBV13	TRBJ2-2	CASSLAGWDTGELFF
TRBV2	TRBJ2-1	CASSPRASGGRSSYNEQFF
TRBV5-4	TRBJ1-2	CASSAQQGNYGYTF
TRBV11-2	TRBJ2-3	CASSGLPTDTQYF
TRBV5-5	TRBJ2-5	CASSARSGGAGRWETQYF